The clone carrying this T cell receptor (beta chain) has just a few counts. Antigen specificity is unknown. The germline gives CDR1 LGHNA, CDR2 YSLEER. V was pared by 1 base and J by 1 base, with 13 bases between. The CDR3 totals 16 residues. The sample comes from a study of T cell repertoires in cytomegalovirus infection. Overall study: CMV infection plus the matching HLA type was flagged by public TCR beta signatures. Study-wide points: Accumulated public TCR beta family frequency recognized individuals carrying CMV together with the relevant HLA. There were HLA-C-restricted CMV-specific TCR beta clonotypes dominating the ex vivo response.

TCRdb reanalysed the reads using MiXCR and keeps one entry per CDR3 protein. The sample lists under 350,000 distinct CDR3 sequences, around a tenth occurring once. This chain links TRBV4-3 with TRBJ1-2; D is perhaps TRBD1 (6 bases). This receptor was obtained from a human donor in good health (CMV status not recorded). Some clones in this sample may be carry-over from other donors' samples. The specimen was PBMCs. CDR3 in amino acids: CASSQAVTGVNYGYTF. The CDR3, as DNA: TGCGCCAGCAGCCAAGCCGTGACAGGCGTTAACTATGGCTACACCTTC.